The 10 T cell receptor beta chains reported below all come from one sample, sequenced in a study of neurological immune-mediated disorders. MiXCR was run by TCRdb on the 5' RACE reads, yielding one entry per CDR3 protein. The sample includes around 69,000 distinct CDR3 sequences, 4.5% to 5.5% of them seen just once. Material for sequencing was PBMCs. These receptors originate from a man under 40 with multiple sclerosis.

This clonotype was observed many times. The chain is built from TRBV5-1 and TRBJ1-3; D not certain. V lost 6 bases to trimming and J lost 0 bases, with 16 bases between them. The CDR3 loop spans 16 amino acids. The germline V gene encodes CDR1 SGHRS and CDR2 YFSETQ. CDR3 loop: CASTFDAVSSGNTIYF. As DNA, the CDR3 is TGCGCCAGCACCTTCGACGCGGTTAGCTCTGGAAACACCATATATTTT.

In this sample, this clonotype turned up many times. The chain joins TRBV5-1 to TRBJ2-3, with 8 nucleotides matching TRBD1. Germline lookup yields CDR1 SGHRS and CDR2 YFSETQ. J lost 5 bases, V lost 6 bases, and 8 bases had no gene match. This CDR3 is 14 amino acids long. CDR3 loop: CASTRTGGIDTQYF. CDR3 nucleotides: TGCGCCAGCACCCGTACAGGGGGAATAGATACGCAGTATTTT.

This clonotype was picked up many times. The gene calls are TRBV3-1 and TRBJ2-7, with D tentatively TRBD1 or TRBD2 (6 bases each). The V and J ends lost 6 bases and 4 bases respectively, with 13 bases between them. In germline, CDR1 is LGHDT, CDR2 YNNKEL (reference sequence). The CDR3 is made up of 13 amino acids. The CDR3 reads CASSRGGRYEQYF. The CDR3 DNA reads as TGTGCCAGCAGTCGAGGGGGGCGATACGAGCAGTACTTC.

This clonotype was observed a few times. This chain joins TRBV5-5 and TRBJ2-1; D uncertain. Germline CDR1 reads SGHKS; CDR2 reads YYEKEE (reference sequence). Trimming cost V 2 bases and J 7 bases, with 4 bases left between them. The CDR3 runs to 11 residues. DNA of the CDR3: TGTGCCAGCAGCTTCTTGAATGAGCAGTTCTTC. Its protein is CASSFLNEQFF.

Only a few counts were recorded for this clonotype. The chain carries TRBV3-1 and TRBJ2-2; D not certain. The V end lost 0 bases, the J end lost 4 bases, and 9 bases lay between the germline ends. Germline values: CDR1 LGHDT, CDR2 YNNKEL (reference sequence). CDR3 length equals 15 residues. The CDR3 bases are TGTGCCAGCAGCCAAGAAATGGCGGTCACCGGGGAGCTGTTTTTT. It encodes CASSQEMAVTGELFF.

The table lists this clonotype with many counts. The CDR3 DNA follows: TGTGCCAGCAGTTTGCCGGGCTCAAGCGGGGAGACCCAGTACTTC. Amino acid sequence: CASSLPGSSGETQYF. This chain uses TRBV12-3 or TRBV12-4 with TRBJ2-5, with D possibly TRBD2 on 6 matching bases. The length of the CDR3 is 15 residues. The germline V and J ends were trimmed by 3 bases and 5 bases, with 16 bases remaining between them.

In its sample, this clonotype was seen many times. The rearrangement uses TRBV18 and TRBJ1-1; D not certain. The CDR3 contains 13 residues. Germline lookup yields CDR1 KGHSH and CDR2 LQKENI. V dropped 4 bases and J dropped 8 bases, with 14 bases sitting between them. The CDR3 here is CASSLPDRREAFF. The DNA for the CDR3 is TGTGCCAGCTCACTCCCGGACCGCCGCGAAGCTTTCTTT.

The chain recombines TRBV6-2 or TRBV6-3 with TRBJ2-3; D is undetermined. Deletions cut 5 bases from V and 2 bases from J, with 8 bases between. The CDR3 has 13 amino acids. Germline V gene sequence: CDR1 MNHEY, CDR2 SVGEGT. The CDR3 DNA is TGTGCCAGCAGTCGGACGTTCACAGATACGCAGTATTTT. Protein: CASSRTFTDTQYF.

This clonotype has a single count. A much larger clone lies one base from this, so it may be a read error. Since the CDR3 does not end with the conserved phenylalanine or tryptophan, this likely comes from a read error. This sequence joins TRBV20-1 and TRBJ2-5; D is possibly TRBD1 or TRBD2 (6 bases each). Trimming shortened V by 6 bases and J by 3 bases, and 14 bases separated the two germline ends. The germline V gene has CDR1 DFQATT and CDR2 SNEGSKA (reference sequence). CDR3 length: 13 amino acids. In DNA form, the CDR3 reads TGCAGTGCGAGGGGGGACTCCGAAGAGACCCAGTACATC. Translated: CSARGDSEETQYI.

Ten or more counts support this clonotype. The gene calls are TRBV6-5 and TRBJ1-2; no definite D call. This CDR3 comprises 13 residues. Germline values: CDR1 MNHEY, CDR2 SVGAGI. Trimming removed 7 bases at V and 0 bases at J, with 9 bases between. The CDR3 region has the DNA TGTGCCAGCAAACCCTTCACTAACTATGGCTACACCTTC. It translates to CASKPFTNYGYTF.